This entry concerns a single T cell receptor (beta chain). The data derive from a study of blood T cell repertoires in COVID-19. Looking at the study overall: T cells, B-cell-depleted T cells, or PBMCs supplied cDNA or gDNA.

Data came from immunoSEQ multiplex PCR; TCRdb stores just in-frame clones and leaves some out. The sample records 200,000 to 300,000 clones, under 90% being singletons. This TCR was sampled from a man aged 60 to 75 with acute or convalescent COVID-19. The sequencing input was peripheral blood.

CDR3 sequence: CASSVGPTSGGSYNEQFF. CDR3 coding DNA: TGTGCCAGCAGCGTAGGACCCACTAGCGGGGGGTCCTACAATGAGCAGTTCTTC. The chain links TRBV9 to TRBJ2-1; 12 bases line up with TRBD2. Looked up from germline, CDR1 is SGDLS and CDR2 is YYNGEE. The CDR3 has 18 amino acids. The junction had 5 bases not matched to a gene; V was cut back by 0 bases and J by 1 base.